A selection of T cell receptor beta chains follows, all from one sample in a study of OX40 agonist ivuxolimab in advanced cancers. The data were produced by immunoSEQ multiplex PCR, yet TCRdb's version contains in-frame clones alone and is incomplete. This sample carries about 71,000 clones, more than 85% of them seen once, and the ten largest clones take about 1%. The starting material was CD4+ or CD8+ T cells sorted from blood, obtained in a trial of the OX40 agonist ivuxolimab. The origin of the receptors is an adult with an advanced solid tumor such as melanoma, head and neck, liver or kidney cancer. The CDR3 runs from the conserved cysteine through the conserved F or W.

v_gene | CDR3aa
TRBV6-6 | CASSYLQGDEQFF
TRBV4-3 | CASSQGPSLYNEQFF
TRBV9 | CASSYRTSDGETQYF
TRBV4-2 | CASSQEEFAGGRTGELFF
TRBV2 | CASSIRQGTNEKLFF
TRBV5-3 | CARSLASAGGDEQFF
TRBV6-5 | CASRPTREEGYGYTF
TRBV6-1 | CASSETGGEETQYF
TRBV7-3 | CASSFSSQGAGEQFF
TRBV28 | CATLPRAGRQTNEKLFF
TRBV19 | CASSRGTGVAYTF
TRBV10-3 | CAISDSLAMNTEAFF
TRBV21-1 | CASSSRTSGKAEQYF
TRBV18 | CASSPPNRDLVNTEAFF
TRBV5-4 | CASLIQGHTEAFF
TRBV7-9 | CASSLGLAGGTDTQYF
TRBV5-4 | CASREGGPSSYNEQFF
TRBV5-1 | CATSILSGNTEAFF
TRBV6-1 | CASSERAGGPSTDTQYF
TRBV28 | CASTTALGGTGNNEQFF
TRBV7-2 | CASSSPPATDTQYF
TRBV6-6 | CASSTQQGMGEQYF
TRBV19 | CASSIGQSHEQYF
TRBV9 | CASSETSGRVTDTQYF
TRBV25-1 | CASSKPGQGEDTQYF
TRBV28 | CASSFTGGEDTEAFF
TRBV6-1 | CASRGGLAVYNEQFF